These 3 T cell receptor beta chains came from one sample sequenced in a study of naive and memory T cell subsets. Study-level findings and limits: Possibly reflecting memory cells re-expressing CD45RA, a few larger clonotypes occurred in naive repertoires, especially CD8.

For these receptors, no antigen is known. Two oligonucleotides, mixed equimolar, formed the beta constant-region primer covering TRBC1 and TRBC2. The ligated cDNA underwent four PCR rounds using SP2 and nested alpha and beta constant-region primers. TCRdb recomputed calls from the UMI-ligation and nested PCR reads with MiXCR, one row per CDR3 protein. The data show over 110,000 distinct CDR3 sequences, approximately 20% seen once. The sample was naive CD8+ T cells from blood. Receptor source: a human donor in good health.

CDR3 amino acids: CASSLETSTNEKLFF. The CDR3 bases are TGTGCCAGCAGCTTGGAGACTTCAACTAATGAAAAACTGTTTTTT. V is TRBV5-6 and J is TRBJ1-4; D gene unclear. Trimming removed 0 bases from V and 0 bases from J, with 6 bases in between. Germline lookup yields CDR1 SGHDT and CDR2 YYEEEE. CDR3 length: 15 amino acids. The complete variable domain, with remaining parts taken from reference TRBV5-6 and TRBJ1-4, reads DAGVTQSPTHLIKTRGQQVTLRCSPKSGHDTVSWYQQALGQGPQFIFQYYEEEERQRGNFPDRFSGHQFPNYSSELNVNALLLGDSALYLCASSLETSTNEKLFFGSGTQLSVL.

This clonotype has only a few counts. The V gene is TRBV25-1, the J gene TRBJ2-3; D unresolved. The ends were cut back, 1 base at V and 4 bases at J, with 3 bases in the middle. The CDR3 consists of 12 residues. Germline V gene data show CDR1 as MGHDK and CDR2 as SYGVNS. The CDR3, as DNA: TGTGCCAGCAGTGAATTCCCAGATACGCAGTATTTT. Translated, it gives CASSEFPDTQYF.

This clonotype was detected only a few times. The chain links TRBV6-2 or TRBV6-3 to TRBJ2-5; D unresolved. V dropped 4 bases and J dropped 1 base, with 7 bases sitting between them. The germline CDR1 and CDR2 sequences are MNHEY and SVGEGT. This CDR3 is 13 amino acids long. CDR3: CASSWGIQETQYF. The DNA for the CDR3 is TGTGCCAGCAGTTGGGGTATCCAAGAGACCCAGTACTTC.